This T cell receptor (beta chain) was identified during a study of neoadjuvant anti-PD-1 for oral cavity cancer. Study overall: Patients without progression received a fourth nivolumab dose around day 43, then surgical resection on days 50-56. Study conclusions and caveats: Non-responders to neoadjuvant nivolumab had significantly more clonal PBMC T cells than responders.

About this clone itself: The antigen remains unidentified.

Repertoires were generated with immunoSEQ multiplex PCR, while TCRdb's copy carries only in-frame clones and drops some. Of fewer than 70,000 clones in the sample, approximately 79% are singletons; the top ten hold just over 2.5%. V shed 6 bases and J 5 bases; nucleotides not matched to a gene: 9. The CDR3 covers 15 residues. The germline CDR1 and CDR2 sequences are MNHEY and SVGAGI. V and J are TRBV6-5 and TRBJ1-5, with TRBD1 identical over 8 bases. The starting material was PBMCs, obtained before nivolumab (anti-PD-1) treatment. This TCR derives from a person aged 35-79 years with oral cavity squamous cell carcinoma. The CDR3 sequence: CASRTTATGDQPQHF. Written as DNA, the CDR3 is TGTGCCAGCAGAACCACCGCGACAGGGGATCAGCCCCAGCATTTT.